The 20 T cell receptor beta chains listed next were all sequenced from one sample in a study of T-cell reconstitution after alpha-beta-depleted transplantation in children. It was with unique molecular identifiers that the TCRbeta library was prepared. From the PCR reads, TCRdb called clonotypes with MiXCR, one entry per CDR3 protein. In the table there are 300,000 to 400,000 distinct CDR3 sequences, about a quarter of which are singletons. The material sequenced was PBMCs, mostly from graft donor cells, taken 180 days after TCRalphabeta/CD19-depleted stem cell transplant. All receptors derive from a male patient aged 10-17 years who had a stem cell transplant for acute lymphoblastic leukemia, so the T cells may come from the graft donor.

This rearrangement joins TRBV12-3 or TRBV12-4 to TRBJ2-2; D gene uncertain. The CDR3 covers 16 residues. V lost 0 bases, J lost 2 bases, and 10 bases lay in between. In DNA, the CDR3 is TGTGCCAGCAGTTTAGCTCTACTGATTAACACCGGGGAGCTGTTTTTT. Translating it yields CASSLALLINTGELFF.

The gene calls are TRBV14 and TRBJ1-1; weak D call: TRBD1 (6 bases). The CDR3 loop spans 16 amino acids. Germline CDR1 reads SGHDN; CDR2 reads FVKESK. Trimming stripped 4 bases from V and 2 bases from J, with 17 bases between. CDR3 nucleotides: TGTGCCAGCAGCCTTATTAGATGGACAGCCAACACTGAAGCTTTCTTT. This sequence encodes CASSLIRWTANTEAFF.

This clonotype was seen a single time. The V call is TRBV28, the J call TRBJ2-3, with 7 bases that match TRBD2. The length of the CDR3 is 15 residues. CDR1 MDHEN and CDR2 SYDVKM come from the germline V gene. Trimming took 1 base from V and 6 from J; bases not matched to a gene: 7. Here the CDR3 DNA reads TGTGCCAGCAGTTTATTGGGCAGCGGGGAGGATACGCAGTATTTT. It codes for CASSLLGSGEDTQYF.

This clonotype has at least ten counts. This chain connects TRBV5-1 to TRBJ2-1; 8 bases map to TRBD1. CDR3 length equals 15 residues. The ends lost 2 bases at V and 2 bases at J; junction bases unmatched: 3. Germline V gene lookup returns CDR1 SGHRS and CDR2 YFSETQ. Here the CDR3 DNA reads TGCGCCAGCAGCTTACAGGGGGGCCCCTACAATGAGCAGTTCTTC. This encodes CASSLQGGPYNEQFF.

CDR3 in amino acids: CASSSGQGVFQPQHF. CDR3 DNA: TGTGCCAGCAGTTCGGGACAGGGGGTATTTCAGCCCCAGCATTTT. The chain uses TRBV12-3 or TRBV12-4 and TRBJ1-5, with TRBD1 identical over 11 bases. The V gene end was trimmed by 4 bases and the J gene end by 6 bases; junction bases not matched to a gene: 5. This CDR3 is built from 15 residues.

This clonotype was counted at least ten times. The CDR3 region has the DNA TGCAGCGTTGAAGATCGGACACGGAGTCTTTGGGATACGCAGTATTTT. This sequence encodes CSVEDRTRSLWDTQYF. The chain recombines TRBV29-1 with TRBJ2-3; a possible D gene is TRBD1 (5 bases). Germline lookup yields CDR1 SQVTM and CDR2 ANQGSEA. V was pared by 0 bases and J by 6 bases, with 19 bases between. This CDR3 is built from 16 residues.

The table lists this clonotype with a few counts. The CDR3 nucleotides are TGTGCCAGCAGTTCACTCTTCGGGAATGACAGGGGGGACACCTACGAGCAGTACTTC. This translates into CASSSLFGNDRGDTYEQYF. The J gene is TRBJ2-7, the V gene TRBV27, with 9 bases fitting TRBD1. Germline-derived CDR1 and CDR2 are MNHEY and SMNVEV (reference sequence). The CDR3 is 19 amino acids. J gave up 2 bases and V 4 bases, and 18 bases lay outside the gene matches.

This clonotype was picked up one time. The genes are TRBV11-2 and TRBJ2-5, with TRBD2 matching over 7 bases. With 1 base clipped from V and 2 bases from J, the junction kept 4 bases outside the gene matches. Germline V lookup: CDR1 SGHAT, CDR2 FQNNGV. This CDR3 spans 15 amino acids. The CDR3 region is CASSLGSGGQETQYF. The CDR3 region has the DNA TGTGCCAGCAGCTTAGGATCGGGGGGACAAGAGACCCAGTACTTC.

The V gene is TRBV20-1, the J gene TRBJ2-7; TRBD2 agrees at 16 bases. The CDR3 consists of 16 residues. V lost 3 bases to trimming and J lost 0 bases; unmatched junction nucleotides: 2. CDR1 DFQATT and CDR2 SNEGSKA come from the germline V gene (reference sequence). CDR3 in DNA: TGCAGTGCTAGGGGACTAGCGGGAGGGACCTCCTACGAGCAGTACTTC. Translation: CSARGLAGGTSYEQYF.

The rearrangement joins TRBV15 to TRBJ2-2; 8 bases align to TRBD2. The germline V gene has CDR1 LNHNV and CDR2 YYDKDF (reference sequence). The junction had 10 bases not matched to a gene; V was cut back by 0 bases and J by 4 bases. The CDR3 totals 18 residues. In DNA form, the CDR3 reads TGTGCCACCAGCAGAGATGAGGCGGGAGGCCTACTCACCGGGGAGCTGTTTTTT. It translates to CATSRDEAGGLLTGELFF. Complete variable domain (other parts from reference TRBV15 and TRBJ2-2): DAMVIQNPRYQVTQFGKPVTLSCSQTLNHNVMYWYQQKSSQAPKLLFHYYDKDFNNEADTPDNFQSRRPNTSFCFLDIRSPGLGDTAMYLCATSRDEAGGLLTGELFFGEGSRLTVL.

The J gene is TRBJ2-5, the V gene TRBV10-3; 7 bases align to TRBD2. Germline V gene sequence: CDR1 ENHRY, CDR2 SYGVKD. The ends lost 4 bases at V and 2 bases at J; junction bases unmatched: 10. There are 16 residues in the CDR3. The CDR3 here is CAISALAGVVQETQYF. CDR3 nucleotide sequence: TGTGCCATCAGTGCCTTGGCGGGAGTCGTGCAAGAGACCCAGTACTTC.

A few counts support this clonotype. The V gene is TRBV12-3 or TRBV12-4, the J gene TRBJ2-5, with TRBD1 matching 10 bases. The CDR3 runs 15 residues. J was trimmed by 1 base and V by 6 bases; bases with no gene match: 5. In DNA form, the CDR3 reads TGTGCCAGCAGCACCGGGACAGGGGTCCAAGAGACCCAGTACTTC. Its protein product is CASSTGTGVQETQYF.

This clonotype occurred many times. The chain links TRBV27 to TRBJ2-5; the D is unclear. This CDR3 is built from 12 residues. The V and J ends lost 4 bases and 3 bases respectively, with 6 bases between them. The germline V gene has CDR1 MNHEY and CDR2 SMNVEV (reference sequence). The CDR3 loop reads CASSSREETQYF. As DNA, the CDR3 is TGTGCCAGCAGTTCTAGAGAAGAGACCCAGTACTTC.

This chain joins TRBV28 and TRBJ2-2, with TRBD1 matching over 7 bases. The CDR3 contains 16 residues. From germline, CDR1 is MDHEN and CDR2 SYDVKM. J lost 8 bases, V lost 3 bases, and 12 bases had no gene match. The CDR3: CASSFGTVSNKGELFF. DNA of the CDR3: TGTGCCAGCAGTTTTGGGACAGTTTCGAACAAGGGGGAGCTGTTTTTT.

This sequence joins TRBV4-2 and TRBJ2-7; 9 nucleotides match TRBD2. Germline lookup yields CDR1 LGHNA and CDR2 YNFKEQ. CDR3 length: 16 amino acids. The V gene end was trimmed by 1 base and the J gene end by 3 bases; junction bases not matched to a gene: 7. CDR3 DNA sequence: TGTGCCAGCAGCCAAGTCGCCGGGACTAGCATCTACGAGCAGTACTTC. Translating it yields CASSQVAGTSIYEQYF.

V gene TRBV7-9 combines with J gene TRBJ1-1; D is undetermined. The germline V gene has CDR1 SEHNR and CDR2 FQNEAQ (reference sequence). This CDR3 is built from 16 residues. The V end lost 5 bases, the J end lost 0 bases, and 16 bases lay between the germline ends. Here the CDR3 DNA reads TGTGCCAGCAGCCTGCTAGATAGCAGTTTGAACACTGAAGCTTTCTTT. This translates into CASSLLDSSLNTEAFF. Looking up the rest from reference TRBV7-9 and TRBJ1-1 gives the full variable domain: DTGVSQNPRHKITKRGQNVTFRCDPISEHNRLYWYRQTLGQGPEFLTYFQNEAQLEKSRLLSDRFSAERPKGSFSTLEIQRTEQGDSAMYLCASSLLDSSLNTEAFFGQGTRLTVV.

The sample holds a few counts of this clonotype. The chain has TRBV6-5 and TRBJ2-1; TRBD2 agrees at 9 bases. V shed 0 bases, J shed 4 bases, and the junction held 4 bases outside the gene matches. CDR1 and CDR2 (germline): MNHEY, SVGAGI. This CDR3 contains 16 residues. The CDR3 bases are TGTGCCAGCAGTTACTCTGTAACTAGCGGGTACAATGAGCAGTTCTTC. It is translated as CASSYSVTSGYNEQFF.

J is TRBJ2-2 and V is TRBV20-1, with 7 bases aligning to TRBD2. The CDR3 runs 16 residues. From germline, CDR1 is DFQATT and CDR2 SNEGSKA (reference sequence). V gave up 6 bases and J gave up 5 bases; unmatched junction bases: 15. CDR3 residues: CSASLEGGPGTGELFF. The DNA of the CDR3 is TGCAGTGCCTCGTTGGAGGGAGGGCCGGGGACCGGGGAGCTGTTTTTT.

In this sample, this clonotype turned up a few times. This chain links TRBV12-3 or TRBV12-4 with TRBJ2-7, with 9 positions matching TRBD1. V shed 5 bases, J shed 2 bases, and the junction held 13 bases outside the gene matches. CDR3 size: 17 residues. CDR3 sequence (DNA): TGTGCCAGCAGTGCCAACAGGGGGCATGCTACCACCTACGAGCAGTACTTC. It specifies CASSANRGHATTYEQYF.

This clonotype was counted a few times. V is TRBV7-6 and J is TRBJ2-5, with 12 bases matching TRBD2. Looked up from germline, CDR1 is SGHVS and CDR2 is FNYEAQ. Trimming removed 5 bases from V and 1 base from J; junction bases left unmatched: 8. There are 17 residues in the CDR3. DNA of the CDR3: TGTGCCAGCAGCCCTGGACTAGCGGGATGGGGCCAAGAGACCCAGTACTTC. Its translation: CASSPGLAGWGQETQYF.